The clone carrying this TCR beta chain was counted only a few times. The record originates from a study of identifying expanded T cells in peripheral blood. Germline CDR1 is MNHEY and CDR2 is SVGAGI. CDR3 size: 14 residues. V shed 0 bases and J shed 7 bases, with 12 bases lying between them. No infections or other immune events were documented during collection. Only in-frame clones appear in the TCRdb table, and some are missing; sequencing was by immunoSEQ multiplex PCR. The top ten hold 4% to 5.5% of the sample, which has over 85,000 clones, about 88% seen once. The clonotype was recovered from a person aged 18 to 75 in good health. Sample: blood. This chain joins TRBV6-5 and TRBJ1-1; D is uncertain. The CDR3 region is CASSYSPETVEAFF. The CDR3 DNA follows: TGTGCCAGCAGTTACTCACCAGAAACGGTTGAAGCTTTCTTT.